A single sample gave rise to the 16 T cell receptor beta chains below, sequenced in a study of cytomegalovirus exposure and HLA in healthy donors (dated by TCRdb to between 2016 and 2019). The library was produced with the immunoSEQ multiplex PCR assay. For the multiplex PCR, a mixture combining 60 forward primers for TCR Vbeta segments and 13 reverse primers for TCR Jbeta segments was used. TCRdb carries this immuneACCESS record with in-frame sequences only. Its versions omit some clonotypes, under half of them owing to an unresolved V gene in the studies checked, with the rest unexplained. The sample's clone listing holds 96,000 or so clones. In total, the top ten clones hold 3% to 4% of the sample. Sequenced sample: PBMCs. The receptor source for this set is a woman aged 25 to 45 in good health and CMV-seronegative.

This chain joins TRBV9 and TRBJ2-1; tentative D call: TRBD1 (5 bases). This CDR3 comprises 14 residues. V was clipped by 4 bases and J by 1 base, with 9 bases between them. Looked up from germline, CDR1 is SGDLS and CDR2 is YYNGEE. CDR3 in amino acids: CASSRAGSYNEQFF. The DNA for the CDR3 is TGTGCCAGCAGCAGGGCAGGGTCCTACAATGAGCAGTTCTTC.

The chain has TRBV19 and TRBJ2-7; 9 nucleotides agree with TRBD1. There are 14 residues in the CDR3. J lost 5 bases, V lost 4 bases, and 6 bases had no gene match. CDR1 LNHDA and CDR2 SQIVND come from the germline V gene (reference sequence). The CDR3 region has the DNA TGTGCCAGTAGTACCCGGGGGACAGGGCACGAGCAGTACTTC. Residues: CASSTRGTGHEQYF.

In DNA, the CDR3 is TGTGCCAGTAGTGTACAGGGTTCACCCCTCCACTTT. It is translated as CASSVQGSPLHF. This chain connects TRBV19 to TRBJ1-6; possibly TRBD1 for D (6 bases). The V end was cut by 5 bases, the J end by 9 bases, with 8 bases between. This CDR3 comprises 12 residues. The germline V gene has CDR1 LNHDA and CDR2 SQIVND (reference sequence).

This chain uses TRBV28 with TRBJ1-2, with D possibly TRBD1 on 5 matching bases. V lost 2 bases and J 5 bases, leaving 15 bases between the germline ends. Germline assignment: CDR1 MDHEN and CDR2 SYDVKM. This CDR3 region has 15 residues. The CDR3 nucleotides are TGTGCCAGCAGTTTAGCGACAGCCGGCCCTTATGGCTACACCTTC. Translation gives CASSLATAGPYGYTF.

The chain has TRBV7-9 and TRBJ2-5; TRBD1 matches 7 bases. The DNA matches TRBJ2-7 better at its end, which makes the J call doubtful. Per germline, CDR1 SEHNR and CDR2 FQNEAQ (reference sequence). The CDR3 totals 16 residues. CDR3 protein: CASSSWTRDRAYEQYF. Written as DNA, the CDR3 is TGTGCCAGCAGCTCTTGGACCCGGGACAGAGCCTACGAGCAGTACTTC.

The V and J genes are TRBV6-5 and TRBJ1-5; D is perhaps TRBD1 (6 bases). Between the trimmed V and J ends, which lost 2 bases and 9 bases, there was a span of 14 bases. Germline V lookup: CDR1 MNHEY, CDR2 SVGAGI. The CDR3 has 14 residues. CDR3 amino acids: CASSYEGGEAPQHF. CDR3 coding DNA: TGTGCCAGCAGTTACGAAGGGGGTGAAGCGCCCCAGCATTTT.

The rearrangement links TRBV29-1 to TRBJ2-5, with 8 nucleotides matching TRBD1. The V gene's germline CDR1 is SQVTM and CDR2 ANQGSEA. This CDR3 contains 13 residues. V lost 7 bases and J lost 2; bases outside the gene matches: 6. As DNA, the CDR3 is TGCAGCGCCGGAGGACAGGGTCAAGAGACCCAGTACTTC. This gives the protein CSAGGQGQETQYF. Filled out from reference TRBV29-1 and TRBJ2-5, the complete variable domain reads SAVISQKPSRDICQRGTSLTIQCQVDSQVTMMFWYRQQPGQSLTLIATANQGSEATYESGFVIDKFPISRPNLTFSTLTVSNMSPEDSSIYLCSAGGQGQETQYFGPGTRLLVL.

The chain uses TRBV25-1 and TRBJ2-7, with TRBD1 matching 8 bases. J gave up 6 bases and V 3 bases, and 7 bases lay outside the gene matches. CDR1 and CDR2 from the germline V gene are MGHDK and SYGVNS. The CDR3 is 14 amino acids. In nucleotides, the CDR3 is TGTGCCAGCAGTGACCAGGGGGCTCGGCCCGAGCAGTACTTC. Translating gives CASSDQGARPEQYF.

The V gene is TRBV18, the J gene TRBJ1-4, with D unclear. Trimming shortened V by 3 bases and J by 0 bases, and 17 bases separated the two germline ends. Germline V gene data show CDR1 as KGHSH and CDR2 as LQKENI. The CDR3 has 18 residues. Here the CDR3 reads CASSPPFVSSATNEKLFF. The CDR3 nucleotides are TGTGCCAGCTCACCGCCATTCGTTAGTAGTGCAACTAATGAAAAACTGTTTTTT. The full variable domain, its missing parts supplied by reference TRBV18 and TRBJ1-4, is NAGVMQNPRHLVRRRGQEARLRCSPMKGHSHVYWYRQLPEEGLKFMVYLQKENIIDESGMPKERFSAEFPKEGPSILRIQQVVRGDSAAYFCASSPPFVSSATNEKLFFGSGTQLSVL.

The chain has TRBV4-1 and TRBJ2-2; 8 nucleotides align to TRBD1. The CDR3 runs to 14 residues. In germline, CDR1 is MGHRA, CDR2 YSYEKL. Trimming cost V 2 bases and J 8 bases; bases outside gene matches: 4. CDR3 sequence: CASSQSRGPGELFF. CDR3 DNA sequence: TGCGCCAGCAGCCAATCCAGGGGGCCTGGGGAGCTGTTTTTT.

The CDR3 DNA follows: TGTGCCAGTAGGAAGGGGGCAGGGGAGGCGGACACTGAAGCTTTCTTT. Encoded protein: CASRKGAGEADTEAFF. The genes are TRBV19 and TRBJ1-1; 7 bases line up with TRBD1. The CDR3 contains 16 residues. Germline lookup yields CDR1 LNHDA and CDR2 SQIVND (reference sequence). The J segment lost 3 bases and the V segment lost 6 bases, leaving 13 bases of the junction unmatched.

This sequence joins TRBV7-9 and TRBJ2-7; TRBD1 is a possible D gene (5 bases). This CDR3 is 15 amino acids long. The germline V gene encodes CDR1 SEHNR and CDR2 FQNEAQ (reference sequence). The V end lost 4 bases, the J end lost 2 bases, and 15 bases lay between the germline ends. The CDR3 DNA reads TGTGCCAGCAGCTCTCGTGAAAGGGGTACCTACGAGCAGTACTTC. Protein: CASSSRERGTYEQYF.

The chain employs TRBV7-3 and TRBJ2-2, with TRBD1 matching over 9 bases. The CDR3 is 18 amino acids. Germline V CDR1 and CDR2: SGHTA, FQGTGA. The junction had 12 bases not matched to a gene; V was cut back by 5 bases and J by 2 bases. CDR3 region: CASSLHSGTGTNTGELFF. Here the CDR3 DNA reads TGTGCCAGCAGCCTCCATTCCGGGACAGGGACCAACACCGGGGAGCTGTTTTTT.

The chain couples TRBV28 to TRBJ2-3, with 7 bases aligning to TRBD2. J lost 0 bases, V lost 4 bases, and 13 bases had no gene match. The CDR3 is 18 residues long. CDR1 MDHEN and CDR2 SYDVKM come from the germline V gene. The CDR3, as DNA: TGTGCCAGCAGTTCAGCTAGCGGAAGTTTCCCTAGCACAGATACGCAGTATTTT. This encodes CASSSASGSFPSTDTQYF.

This chain links TRBV5-1 with TRBJ2-3; a possible D gene is TRBD2 (5 bases). CDR3 length: 14 residues. Per the germline V gene, CDR1 is SGHRS and CDR2 is YFSETQ. V lost 4 bases and J 3 bases, leaving 12 bases between the germline ends. CDR3 nucleotide sequence: TGCGCCAGCAGCGAAGGGAGAGGGACAGATACGCAGTATTTT. The encoded protein is CASSEGRGTDTQYF.

V gene TRBV6-4 combines with J gene TRBJ2-5, with 10 bases matching TRBD2. CDR3 length: 16 residues. V shed 3 bases and J 5 bases; nucleotides not matched to a gene: 9. Germline CDR1 MRHNA, CDR2 SNTAGT. The CDR3 loop is CASSEGSGRATETQYF. The CDR3 nucleotides read TGTGCCAGCAGTGAAGGAAGCGGGAGGGCCACGGAGACCCAGTACTTC.